These T cell receptor beta chains were read from a single sample in a study of T-cell reconstitution after alpha-beta-depleted transplantation in children. TCRdb recomputed calls from the PCR reads with MiXCR, one row per CDR3 protein. The data hold 90,000 to 130,000 distinct CDR3 sequences, with about 9.4% observed a single time. This specimen consisted of PBMCs from the stem cell graft donor, obtained from the stem cell graft. The receptors originated from a human donor who donated a stem cell graft to a child with acute lymphoblastic leukemia. Each CDR3 is given with its conserved first and last residue. Fields, in order: V gene, D gene, J gene, clone size, CDR3 DNA, CDR3 protein. The D gene is left open where the match is weak. Clone size is stated in some rows and not others, as once, few, many or a class when expanded.

v_gene: TRBV7-2
d_gene: NA
j_gene: TRBJ1-1
abundance: many
CDR3nt: TGTGCCAGCAGCTTCGAAGGGACGCCAGCGAACACTGAAGCTTTCTTT
CDR3aa: CASSFEGTPANTEAFF

v_gene: TRBV10-3
d_gene: NA
j_gene: TRBJ2-7
abundance: many
CDR3nt: TGTGCCATCAGTGATCACAGGGTTTCCTACGAGCAGTACTTC
CDR3aa: CAISDHRVSYEQYF

v_gene: TRBV6-2/TRBV6-3
d_gene: TRBD2
j_gene: TRBJ2-7
abundance: many
CDR3nt: TGTGCCAGCAGTTACGGGACTAGCGGCTACGAGCAGTACTTC
CDR3aa: CASSYGTSGYEQYF

v_gene: TRBV18
d_gene: NA
j_gene: TRBJ2-5
abundance: many
CDR3nt: TGTGCCAGCTCACCACTAGCAAGGGAATATTCGGGACGGGGAGAGACCCAGTACTTC
CDR3aa: CASSPLAREYSGRGETQYF

v_gene: TRBV7-9
d_gene: TRBD2
j_gene: TRBJ2-5
abundance: few
CDR3nt: TGTGCCAGCAGCTTGATACTAGCGGAGCAAGAGACCCAGTACTTC
CDR3aa: CASSLILAEQETQYF

v_gene: TRBV20-1
d_gene: NA
j_gene: TRBJ1-3
abundance: many
CDR3nt: TGCAGTGCTTCAGAGGCGGGCCCTGGAAACACCATATATTTT
CDR3aa: CSASEAGPGNTIYF

v_gene: TRBV11-2
d_gene: TRBD2
j_gene: TRBJ2-7
abundance: many
CDR3nt: TGTGCCAGCAGCAGCCCAACTATAGCGGGGAGTAGCTCCTACGAGCAGTACTTC
CDR3aa: CASSSPTIAGSSSYEQYF

v_gene: TRBV20-1
d_gene: NA
j_gene: TRBJ2-2
abundance: many
CDR3nt: TGCAGTGCTAGCGGAACGACCGGGGAGCTGTTTTTT
CDR3aa: CSASGTTGELFF

v_gene: TRBV3-1
d_gene: NA
j_gene: TRBJ2-3
abundance: NA
CDR3nt: TGTGTCAGCAGCCCCCTGAGGGAGACTAGCCGGGGGAGGACAGATACGCAGTATTTC
CDR3aa: CVSSPLRETSRGRTDTQYF

v_gene: TRBV29-1
d_gene: TRBD1
j_gene: TRBJ2-5
abundance: many
CDR3nt: TGCAGCGGAAGCTGGACAGGGGGCAAAGAGACCCAGTACTTC
CDR3aa: CSGSWTGGKETQYF

v_gene: TRBV10-3
d_gene: NA
j_gene: TRBJ2-5
abundance: NA
CDR3nt: TGTGCCATCAGTGTAGGGACGTCGGAGACCCAGTACTTC
CDR3aa: CAISVGTSETQYF

v_gene: TRBV7-2
d_gene: NA
j_gene: TRBJ2-7
abundance: NA
CDR3nt: TGTGTCAGCAGCTTACCGGGACTCGAGCAGTACTTC
CDR3aa: CVSSLPGLEQYF

v_gene: TRBV12-3/TRBV12-4
d_gene: NA
j_gene: TRBJ1-5
abundance: many
CDR3nt: TGTGCCAGCAGACAGGAGAGCAATCAGCCCCAGCATTTT
CDR3aa: CASRQESNQPQHF

v_gene: TRBV28
d_gene: NA
j_gene: TRBJ1-1
abundance: many
CDR3nt: TGTGCCAGCATCCTCGGGGCCTATGGTAACACTGAAGCTTTCTTT
CDR3aa: CASILGAYGNTEAFF

v_gene: TRBV6-2/TRBV6-3
d_gene: NA
j_gene: TRBJ1-2
abundance: many
CDR3nt: TGTGCCAGCACCCAAGGGCCGGACAAACGCTACACCTTC
CDR3aa: CASTQGPDKRYTF

v_gene: TRBV3-1
d_gene: TRBD1
j_gene: TRBJ1-1
abundance: NA
CDR3nt: TGTGCCAGCAGCCAAGTTTGGGGACAGGGGGTTAGGAACACTGAAGCTTTCTTT
CDR3aa: CASSQVWGQGVRNTEAFF

v_gene: TRBV7-6
d_gene: TRBD2
j_gene: TRBJ2-7
abundance: once
CDR3nt: TGTGCCAGCAGCTTATACAGCGGGACTTACTACGAGCAGTACTTC
CDR3aa: CASSLYSGTYYEQYF

v_gene: TRBV10-3
d_gene: TRBD2
j_gene: TRBJ2-1
abundance: many
CDR3nt: TGTGCCATCAGTGAGTCTAGCGGGGGGAGAAATGAGCAGTTCTTC
CDR3aa: CAISESSGGRNEQFF

v_gene: TRBV7-2
d_gene: NA
j_gene: TRBJ2-1
abundance: many
CDR3nt: TGTGCCAGCAGCTTGGTATATGAGCAGTTCTTC
CDR3aa: CASSLVYEQFF

v_gene: TRBV20-1
d_gene: NA
j_gene: TRBJ2-1
abundance: many
CDR3nt: TGCAGTGCTATAGGTCTACTTTTCAATGAGCAGTTCTTC
CDR3aa: CSAIGLLFNEQFF

v_gene: TRBV4-2
d_gene: TRBD2
j_gene: TRBJ2-3
abundance: many
CDR3nt: TGTGCCAGCACACTCTCCCCCGTGAGACTAGCGGGAGGGCCGAGGGATACGCAGTATTTT
CDR3aa: CASTLSPVRLAGGPRDTQYF

v_gene: TRBV5-1
d_gene: NA
j_gene: TRBJ1-1
abundance: many
CDR3nt: TGCGCCAGCAGCTTGGTCGGTGGCGACGTAGCTTTCTTT
CDR3aa: CASSLVGGDVAFF

v_gene: TRBV6-1
d_gene: TRBD1
j_gene: TRBJ2-5
abundance: many
CDR3nt: TGTGCCAGCCACCGGGACAGGGTCCAAGAGACCCAGTACTTC
CDR3aa: CASHRDRVQETQYF

v_gene: TRBV5-1
d_gene: NA
j_gene: TRBJ2-7
abundance: many
CDR3nt: TGCGCCAGCAGCTCAACCCCTTGGGGTGCCGAGCAGTACTTC
CDR3aa: CASSSTPWGAEQYF

v_gene: TRBV20-1
d_gene: NA
j_gene: TRBJ2-3
abundance: many
CDR3nt: TGCAGTGCTAACCACATAGGGGATACGCAGTATTTT
CDR3aa: CSANHIGDTQYF

v_gene: TRBV7-9
d_gene: NA
j_gene: TRBJ2-5
abundance: many
CDR3nt: TGTGCCAGCAGCTTGTCCGGGACAAAAGAGACCCAGTACTTC
CDR3aa: CASSLSGTKETQYF

v_gene: TRBV5-1
d_gene: NA
j_gene: TRBJ2-1
abundance: many
CDR3nt: TGCGCCAGCAGCTTATCCGGGACCCCTCAGTTCTTC
CDR3aa: CASSLSGTPQFF

v_gene: TRBV4-1
d_gene: TRBD1
j_gene: TRBJ2-3
abundance: many
CDR3nt: TGCGCCAGCAGCCAAGAGGAGAAGTGGTCGTCCAGGGGGCGCGAGATCTCAGATACGCAGTATTTT
CDR3aa: CASSQEEKWSSRGREISDTQYF

v_gene: TRBV4-3
d_gene: NA
j_gene: TRBJ1-6
abundance: many
CDR3nt: TGCGCCAGCAGCCAAGAAACGAATAATTCACCCCTCCACTTT
CDR3aa: CASSQETNNSPLHF

v_gene: TRBV20-1
d_gene: NA
j_gene: TRBJ2-5
abundance: many
CDR3nt: TGCAGTGCTAGAGATGGGGCGAATCAAGAGACCCAGTACTTC
CDR3aa: CSARDGANQETQYF

v_gene: TRBV5-6
d_gene: NA
j_gene: TRBJ2-2
abundance: many
CDR3nt: TGTGCCAGCAGCTTCGGACGCGACACCGGGGAGCTGTTTTTT
CDR3aa: CASSFGRDTGELFF

v_gene: TRBV4-1
d_gene: NA
j_gene: TRBJ2-3
abundance: many
CDR3nt: TGCGCCAGCAGCCAAGATAGGGGGGCTGCTACGGATACGCAGTATTTT
CDR3aa: CASSQDRGAATDTQYF

v_gene: TRBV9
d_gene: TRBD1
j_gene: TRBJ2-2
abundance: many
CDR3nt: TGTGCCAGCAGCCTCCTCCGGACAGGGGATGGTACCGGGGAGCTGTTTTTT
CDR3aa: CASSLLRTGDGTGELFF

v_gene: TRBV28
d_gene: TRBD1
j_gene: TRBJ2-2
abundance: many
CDR3nt: TGTGCCAGCAGTTTATCGACAGGGCGAGGCACCGGGGAGCTGTTTTTT
CDR3aa: CASSLSTGRGTGELFF

v_gene: TRBV5-4
d_gene: NA
j_gene: TRBJ2-2
abundance: many
CDR3nt: TGTGCCAGCAGCTTGGGGAGGGGGAGCGCCGGGGAGCTGTTTTTT
CDR3aa: CASSLGRGSAGELFF

v_gene: TRBV9
d_gene: NA
j_gene: TRBJ2-1
abundance: many
CDR3nt: TGTGCCAGCAGCAATGGGGGTACCTACAATGAGCAGTTCTTC
CDR3aa: CASSNGGTYNEQFF

v_gene: TRBV28
d_gene: NA
j_gene: TRBJ1-2
abundance: once
CDR3nt: TGTGCCATGAGCTTGGACCAGAGAAACTATGGCTACACCTTC
CDR3aa: CAMSLDQRNYGYTF

v_gene: TRBV4-1
d_gene: NA
j_gene: TRBJ1-5
abundance: many
CDR3nt: TGCGCCAGCAGCCAAGATGGATTCGGCGGGGGTCAGCCCCAGCATTTT
CDR3aa: CASSQDGFGGGQPQHF

v_gene: TRBV3-1
d_gene: NA
j_gene: TRBJ2-1
abundance: few
CDR3nt: TGTGCCAGCACCACAGGACCCCCAGAGAGCTCCTACAATGAGCAGTTCTTC
CDR3aa: CASTTGPPESSYNEQFF

v_gene: TRBV20-1
d_gene: TRBD1
j_gene: TRBJ2-3
abundance: many
CDR3nt: TGCAGTGTCCCCGGGACAGGGGTTACGCAGTATTTT
CDR3aa: CSVPGTGVTQYF